Listed below are T cell receptor beta chains from one sample, sequenced in a study of T cell responses to AZD1222 COVID-19 vaccine. The protocol was immunoSEQ multiplex PCR, while the TCRdb copy is restricted to in-frame clones and leaves out a portion. The sample records some 150,000 clones, around 93% being singletons. Sequences were derived from peripheral blood, sampled 28 days after the second AZD1222 dose. These TCRs come from an adult who received the AZD1222 COVID-19 vaccine. Both conserved end residues are part of each CDR3. D genes are given only for firm matches. The size field is filled for only some rows; it gives once, few, many or a size class.

d_call,v_call,j_call,clone_size,cdr3_aa,cdr3_nt
NA,TRBV2,TRBJ1-1,NA,CASSDGTYTEAFF,TGTGCCAGCAGTGACGGGACATACACTGAAGCTTTCTTT
NA,TRBV5-1,TRBJ1-2,NA,CASSFAGAGSTNYGYTF,TGCGCCAGCAGCTTTGCTGGGGCAGGGAGCACTAACTATGGCTACACCTTC
TRBD2,TRBV10-3,TRBJ2-7,NA,CAISGTSGRGEQYF,TGTGCCATCAGTGGGACTAGCGGGAGAGGCGAGCAGTACTTC
TRBD2,TRBV6-5,TRBJ2-5,NA,CASSGLAGGAETQYF,TGTGCCAGCTCGGGACTAGCGGGAGGGGCTGAGACCCAGTACTTC
TRBD1,TRBV6-5,TRBJ1-2,NA,CASSYGGTGVYGYTF,TGTGCCAGCAGTTACGGAGGGACAGGGGTGTATGGCTACACCTTC
NA,TRBV19,TRBJ2-6,NA,CASGDGLTGANVLTF,TGTGCCAGCGGGGACGGCTTAACTGGGGCCAACGTCCTGACTTTC
NA,TRBV7-2,TRBJ1-2,NA,CASSLVAAGDGYTF,TGTGCCAGCAGCTTAGTCGCAGCTGGGGATGGCTACACCTTC
TRBD2,TRBV20-1,TRBJ2-1,NA,CSASGLAVSVHNEQFF,TGCAGTGCTAGTGGTCTAGCGGTCTCTGTCCACAATGAGCAGTTCTTC
NA,TRBV29-1,TRBJ2-2,NA,CSAQRAGELFF,TGCAGCGCTCAGAGGGCCGGGGAGCTGTTTTTT
NA,TRBV18,TRBJ2-7,once,CASSPLTGRYEQYF,TGTGCCAGCTCACCTCTCACAGGGAGATACGAGCAGTACTTC
TRBD1,TRBV4-3,TRBJ2-7,NA,CASSQEKTGGRNEQYF,TGCGCCAGCAGCCAAGAAAAGACAGGGGGCCGAAACGAGCAGTACTTC
TRBD1,TRBV7-2,TRBJ1-2,once,CASSRDRGYTF,TGTGCCAGCAGCCGGGACAGGGGCTACACCTTC
TRBD2,TRBV4-3,TRBJ2-2,NA,CASSLHRLAGITGELFF,TGCGCCAGCAGCCTCCATCGACTAGCGGGAATCACCGGGGAGCTGTTTTTT
NA,TRBV28,TRBJ2-7,NA,CASSLFRDHYEQYF,TGTGCCAGCAGTTTATTCCGGGACCACTACGAGCAGTACTTC
NA,TRBV28,TRBJ2-7,NA,CASSTDRIYEQYF,TGTGCCAGCAGTACCGACAGAATCTACGAGCAGTACTTC
NA,TRBV7-8,TRBJ2-2,NA,CASSPWAESTGELFF,TGTGCCAGCAGCCCCTGGGCAGAATCCACCGGGGAGCTGTTTTTT
NA,TRBV28,TRBJ1-2,NA,CASSGGVNYGYTF,TGTGCCAGCAGCGGAGGAGTGAACTATGGCTACACCTTC
NA,TRBV20-1,TRBJ1-1,NA,CSPYSNTEAFF,TGCAGCCCGTATTCGAACACTGAAGCTTTCTTT
NA,TRBV15,TRBJ2-1,once,CATSGSNNEQFF,TGTGCCACCAGTGGGAGCAACAATGAGCAGTTCTTC
NA,TRBV30,TRBJ2-2,NA,CAWSVTPNTGELFF,TGTGCCTGGAGTGTGACACCGAACACCGGGGAGCTGTTTTTT
NA,TRBV5-1,TRBJ2-4,NA,CASASAKNIQYF,TGCGCCAGCGCTTCAGCCAAAAACATTCAGTACTTC
NA,TRBV9,TRBJ2-1,NA,CASHGQNNEQFF,TGTGCCAGCCACGGACAGAACAATGAGCAGTTCTTC
NA,TRBV5-6,TRBJ1-2,NA,CASSLSGAMYGYTF,TGTGCCAGCAGCTTATCGGGGGCCATGTATGGCTACACCTTC
NA,TRBV18,TRBJ1-5,NA,CASSPEGNQPQHF,TGTGCCAGCTCACCGGAGGGGAATCAGCCCCAGCATTTT
NA,TRBV7-2,TRBJ1-3,NA,CASSLKGGNTIYF,TGTGCCAGCAGCTTGAAGGGGGGAAACACCATATATTTT
NA,TRBV24-1,TRBJ2-5,NA,CATSDGGRETQYF,TGTGCCACCTCCGATGGGGGCCGCGAGACCCAGTACTTC
TRBD2,TRBV6-5,TRBJ2-1,few,CASSQTSGRTNEQFF,TGTGCCAGCAGTCAGACTAGCGGGAGAACAAATGAGCAGTTCTTC
NA,TRBV7-2,TRBJ2-1,NA,CASSLAQGYNEQFF,TGTGCCAGCAGCTTAGCCCAGGGTTACAATGAGCAGTTCTTC
TRBD1,TRBV19,TRBJ1-5,NA,CASSSGQASNQPQHF,TGTGCCAGTAGTAGCGGACAGGCTAGCAATCAGCCCCAGCATTTT
NA,TRBV3-1/TRBV3-2,TRBJ2-7,few,CASSQPKGEQYF,TGTGCCAGCAGCCAACCTAAAGGAGAGCAGTACTTC
TRBD1,TRBV7-9,TRBJ2-1,once,CASSIRDRVDDEQFF,TGTGCCAGCAGCATACGGGACAGGGTTGATGATGAGCAGTTCTTC
NA,TRBV19,TRBJ2-1,NA,CASSPTGPFTYNEQFF,TGTGCCAGTAGTCCGACAGGACCCTTCACTTACAATGAGCAGTTCTTC
NA,TRBV2,TRBJ2-7,NA,CASRGGLVWESYF,TGTGCCAGCAGGGGGGGCTTAGTTTGGGAGTCGTACTTC
NA,TRBV6-5,TRBJ1-4,once,CASKWGFGEKLFF,TGTGCCAGCAAATGGGGGTTTGGTGAAAAACTGTTTTTT
NA,TRBV4-3,TRBJ2-5,once,CASSQDERTAETQYF,TGCGCCAGCAGCCAAGACGAAAGGACAGCCGAGACCCAGTACTTC
TRBD1,TRBV2,TRBJ1-5,NA,CASSAGTGSNQPQHF,TGTGCCAGCTCAGCCGGGACAGGGAGCAATCAGCCCCAGCATTTT
TRBD1,TRBV15,TRBJ2-3,few,CATSRGQGAGTDTQYF,TGTGCCACCAGCAGGGGACAGGGGGCTGGCACAGATACGCAGTATTTT
NA,TRBV10-2,TRBJ2-2,NA,CASSRREFVSTGELFF,TGCGCCAGCAGCCGGAGGGAGTTTGTAAGCACCGGGGAGCTGTTTTTT
TRBD1,TRBV19,TRBJ1-5,NA,CATAGTGGNQPQHF,TGTGCCACCGCCGGGACAGGGGGCAATCAGCCCCAGCATTTT
TRBD1,TRBV27,TRBJ1-6,NA,CASSVGQGISPLHF,TGTGCCAGCAGTGTGGGACAGGGGATTTCACCCCTCCACTTT
TRBD2,TRBV4-1,TRBJ2-3,NA,CASSQEGAGGGRDTQYF,TGCGCCAGCAGCCAAGAGGGAGCGGGAGGGGGCCGGGATACGCAGTATTTT
TRBD2,TRBV7-2,TRBJ2-2,NA,CASSLEGTRAGELFF,TGTGCCAGCAGCTTAGAAGGGACTAGAGCCGGGGAGCTGTTTTTT
NA,TRBV7-2,TRBJ2-2,NA,CASSFGGRRTGELFF,TGTGCCAGCAGCTTTGGGGGCAGACGGACCGGGGAGCTGTTTTTT
NA,TRBV4-3,TRBJ2-7,NA,CASSQDQDRSYEQYF,TGCGCCAGCAGCCAAGATCAGGACCGGTCCTACGAGCAGTACTTC
NA,TRBV2,TRBJ1-2,few,CASSEARGHAWGTPISTF,TGTGCCAGCAGTGAAGCCCGCGGACACGCGTGGGGGACACCCATAAGCACCTTC
NA,TRBV28,TRBJ1-1,once,CASADGGVPEAFF,TGTGCCAGCGCGGACGGGGGGGTCCCTGAAGCTTTCTTT
NA,TRBV20-1,TRBJ2-7,few,CSAWTLGEQYF,TGCAGTGCTTGGACGCTGGGGGAGCAGTACTTC
TRBD2,TRBV5-1,TRBJ2-1,NA,CASSSGLAAYNEQFF,TGCGCCAGCAGCTCGGGACTAGCTGCCTACAATGAGCAGTTCTTC
TRBD1,TRBV28,TRBJ1-4,once,CASSPGQGPNEKLFF,TGTGCCAGCAGTCCCGGACAGGGGCCTAATGAAAAACTGTTTTTT
NA,TRBV6-2/TRBV6-3,TRBJ1-1,NA,CASSLGRGNTEAFF,TGTGCCAGCAGCCTCGGGAGAGGAAACACTGAAGCTTTCTTT
NA,TRBV7-2,TRBJ1-6,NA,CASSFEGVYGSPLHF,TGTGCCAGCAGCTTTGAGGGCGTATACGGTTCACCCCTCCACTTT
NA,TRBV18,TRBJ1-5,NA,CASSPTRGLGSNQPQHF,TGTGCCAGCTCACCAACTAGGGGACTTGGGAGCAATCAGCCCCAGCATTTT
TRBD1,TRBV5-1,TRBJ2-7,NA,CASSSGQGASYEQYF,TGCGCCAGCAGCTCCGGACAGGGGGCGTCCTACGAGCAGTACTTC
NA,TRBV2,TRBJ2-7,NA,CASSESGYEQYF,TGTGCCAGCAGTGAATCGGGGTACGAGCAGTACTTC